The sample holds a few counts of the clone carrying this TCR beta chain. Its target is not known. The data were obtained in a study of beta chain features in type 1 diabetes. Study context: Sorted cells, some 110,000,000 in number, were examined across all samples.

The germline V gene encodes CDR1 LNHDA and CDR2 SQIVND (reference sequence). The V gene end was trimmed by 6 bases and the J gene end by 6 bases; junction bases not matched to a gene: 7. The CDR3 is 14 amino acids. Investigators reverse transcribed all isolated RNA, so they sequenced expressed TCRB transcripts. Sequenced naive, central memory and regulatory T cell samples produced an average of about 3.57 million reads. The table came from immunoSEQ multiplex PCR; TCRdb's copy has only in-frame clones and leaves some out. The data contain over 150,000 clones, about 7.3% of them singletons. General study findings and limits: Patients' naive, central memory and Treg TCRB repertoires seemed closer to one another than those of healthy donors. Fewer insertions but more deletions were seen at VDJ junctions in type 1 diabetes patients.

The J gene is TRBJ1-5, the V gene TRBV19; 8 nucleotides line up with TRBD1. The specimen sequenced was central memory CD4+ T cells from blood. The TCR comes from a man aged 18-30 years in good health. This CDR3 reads CASSSDRGSQPQHF. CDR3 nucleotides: TGTGCCAGTAGCTCCGACAGGGGCAGTCAGCCCCAGCATTTT.